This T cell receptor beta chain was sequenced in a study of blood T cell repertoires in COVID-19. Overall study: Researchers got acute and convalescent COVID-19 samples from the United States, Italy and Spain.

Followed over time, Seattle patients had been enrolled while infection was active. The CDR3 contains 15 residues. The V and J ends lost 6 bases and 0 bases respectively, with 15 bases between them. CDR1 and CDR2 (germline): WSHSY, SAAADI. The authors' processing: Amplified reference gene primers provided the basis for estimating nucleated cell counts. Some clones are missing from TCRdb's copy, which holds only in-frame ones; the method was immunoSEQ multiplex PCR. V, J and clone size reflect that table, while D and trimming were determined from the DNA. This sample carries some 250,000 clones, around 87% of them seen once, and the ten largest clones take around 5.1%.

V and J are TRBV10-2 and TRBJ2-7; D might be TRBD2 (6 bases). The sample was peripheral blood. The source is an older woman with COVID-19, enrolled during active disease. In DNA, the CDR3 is TGCGCCAGCAGGGAGGCGGGACGGCCCTCCTACGAGCAGTACTTC. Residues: CASREAGRPSYEQYF.